This TCR beta chain derives from a study of blood T cells in healthy people across ages. Details on this clonotype: Its antigen is unknown.

Primed by a sample-barcoded 5' primer and a J-beta primer mix, a second PCR proceeded for about 6 to 11 cycles. MiXCR, applied by TCRdb to the 5' RACE reads, yields one record per CDR3 protein. The table lists fewer than 650,000 distinct CDR3 sequences, about a quarter of them singletons, with 3% to 4% in the top ten. General study findings and limits: Long-lived donors had more naive CD4+ cells and higher diversity than aged donors. Nothing was known about donor CMV status, and this possibly confounded expanded clonotype changes.

CDR3 length: 13 amino acids. The V and J ends lost 8 bases and 6 bases, in that order; junction bases with no gene match: 7. Germline V gene data show CDR1 as LNHDA and CDR2 as SQIVND (reference sequence). This sample was also put to use in a study of T cells of mothers and their children.

The sequenced sample consisted of blood. This TCR came from a boy aged 2 to 9 in good health. The chain couples TRBV19 to TRBJ2-1; 7 nucleotides agree with TRBD2. This chain's CDR3 is CASSGEGTNEQFF. Here the CDR3 DNA reads TGTGCCAGTTCGGGGGAGGGAACCAATGAGCAGTTCTTC.